This is a list of T cell receptor beta chains from one sample in a study of shared clonotypes between healthy human individuals. Some clones are missing from TCRdb's copy, which holds only in-frame ones; the method was immunoSEQ multiplex PCR. The sample lists 2 million or so clones; 85% to 95% were seen once. The sequenced material came from naive CD4+ T cells sorted from blood. Receptors originate from a man aged 18 to 30 in good health. Each CDR3 is given with its conserved first and last residue. D genes are given only for firm matches. For some rows the clone size is stated as once, few or many, or as a class when expanded; others skip it.

>TRBV7-2|-|-|TRBJ2-5
CASSLPGETQYF
TGTGCCAGCAGCTTACCTGGAGAGACCCAGTACTTC
>TRBV11-1|TRBD2|-|TRBJ2-1
CASSGRLAGGPNEQFF
TGTGCCAGCAGCGGTAGACTAGCGGGGGGGCCTAATGAGCAGTTCTTC
>TRBV5-4|TRBD2|once|TRBJ2-1
CASSSLKGGPLSEQFF
TGTGCCAGCAGCTCCCTAAAGGGAGGGCCCCTGAGTGAGCAGTTCTTC
>TRBV11-2|TRBD2|-|TRBJ2-1
CASSTGLASYNEQFF
TGTGCCAGCAGCACCGGACTAGCGTCCTACAATGAGCAGTTCTTC
>TRBV29-1|-|few|TRBJ1-2
CSVDVSTSGIYGYTF
TGCAGCGTTGATGTATCCACAAGTGGTATCTATGGCTACACCTTC
>TRBV4-3|-|once|TRBJ2-5
CASSQRSLGEQETQYF
TGCGCCAGCAGCCAAAGGTCCCTTGGGGAGCAAGAGACCCAGTACTTC
>TRBV5-1|TRBD2|-|TRBJ2-3
CASSPPGTRLTQYF
TGCGCCAGCAGCCCCCCCGGGACTAGGCTTACGCAGTATTTT
>TRBV2|-|-|TRBJ2-5
CASSGGGGETQYF
TGTGCCAGCAGTGGAGGGGGAGGGGAGACCCAGTACTTC
>TRBV7-2|TRBD2|-|TRBJ2-3
CASSSGLATDTQYF
TGTGCCAGCAGCTCCGGACTAGCAACAGATACGCAGTATTTT
>TRBV7-2|TRBD2|-|TRBJ2-5
CASSLRTSGLETQYF
TGTGCCAGCAGCTTAAGGACTAGCGGATTAGAGACCCAGTACTTC
>TRBV5-1|-|-|TRBJ1-2
CASSAGWEYGYTF
TGCGCCAGCAGCGCAGGGTGGGAATATGGCTACACCTTC
>TRBV27|-|-|TRBJ1-1
CASSSSNTEAFF
TGTGCCAGCAGTTCCTCGAACACTGAAGCTTTCTTT
>TRBV6-1|-|-|TRBJ2-5
CASSLGRGPQETQYF
TGTGCCAGCAGCTTAGGGCGGGGGCCCCAAGAGACCCAGTACTTC
>TRBV11-2|-|-|TRBJ1-4
CASSLEGEVNEKLFF
TGTGCCAGCAGCTTAGAGGGTGAGGTGAATGAAAAACTGTTTTTT
>TRBV6-6|-|-|TRBJ1-5
CASSYSDFRGQPQHF
TGTGCCAGCAGTTACTCGGACTTCCGCGGGCAGCCCCAGCATTTT
>TRBV6-1|TRBD2|-|TRBJ2-3
CASSGPPAGGPTDTQYF
TGTGCCAGCAGTGGACCCCCAGCGGGAGGGCCCACAGATACGCAGTATTTT
>TRBV7-2|TRBD2|once|TRBJ2-7
CASSFRTSSPREQYF
TGTGCCAGCAGCTTCCGGACTAGCTCCCCCCGCGAGCAGTACTTC
>TRBV4-1|TRBD1|once|TRBJ2-7
CASSQFYGTGPYEQYF
TGCGCCAGCAGCCAATTTTACGGGACAGGGCCCTACGAGCAGTACTTC
>TRBV6-9|-|-|TRBJ1-5
CASSLYRDQPQHF
TGTGCCAGCAGTTTATACAGGGATCAGCCCCAGCATTTT
>TRBV30|-|-|TRBJ1-4
CAWNRDIATNEKLFF
TGTGCCTGGAACCGGGACATTGCAACTAATGAAAAACTGTTTTTT
>TRBV5-1|TRBD1|-|TRBJ2-7
CASSLADRPFGEQYF
TGCGCCAGCAGCTTGGCGGACAGGCCCTTTGGAGAGCAGTACTTC
>TRBV5-1|-|-|TRBJ2-4
CASSATRDVTKNIQYF
TGCGCCAGCAGCGCTACCCGGGACGTAACCAAAAACATTCAGTACTTC
>TRBV10-3|TRBD2|-|TRBJ2-5
CAISESIWGGKTQYF
TGTGCCATCAGTGAGTCGATCTGGGGGGGGAAGACCCAGTACTTC
>TRBV19|-|-|TRBJ1-1
CASSSSQNTEAFF
TGTGCCAGTAGTAGCAGCCAGAACACTGAAGCTTTCTTT
>TRBV28|TRBD1|-|TRBJ1-5
CASSGDRSKNQPQHF
TGTGCCAGCAGTGGGGACAGGAGCAAGAATCAGCCCCAGCATTTT
>TRBV2|TRBD1|-|TRBJ1-5
CASSADRWIGNQPQHF
TGTGCCAGCAGCGCGGACAGGTGGATCGGCAATCAGCCCCAGCATTTT
>TRBV5-1|TRBD2|-|TRBJ2-3
CAAGPGGITDTQYF
TGCGCCGCAGGCCCGGGAGGGATCACAGATACGCAGTATTTT
>TRBV9|TRBD1|-|TRBJ1-1
CASRPGTGISGSAFF
TGTGCCAGCAGACCCGGGACAGGGATTTCAGGGTCAGCTTTCTTT
>TRBV6-5|-|-|TRBJ1-1
CASSEISRTEAFF
TGTGCCAGCAGCGAAATCAGCCGAACTGAAGCTTTCTTT
>TRBV5-1|TRBD1|-|TRBJ1-2
CASSSSGQGPYGYTF
TGCGCCAGCAGCAGCTCTGGACAGGGGCCCTATGGCTACACCTTC
>TRBV5-6|-|-|TRBJ2-2
CASSAAGLGTGELFF
TGTGCCAGCAGCGCCGCGGGGTTGGGCACCGGGGAGCTGTTTTTT
>TRBV6-5|TRBD1|once|TRBJ2-1
CASSQHRDRDRQFF
TGTGCCAGCAGCCAACACCGGGACAGGGACAGGCAGTTCTTC
>TRBV7-9|TRBD2|-|TRBJ2-3
CASSEQAPSGRSTDTQYF
TGTGCCAGCAGCGAACAAGCCCCTAGCGGGAGATCCACAGATACGCAGTATTTT
>TRBV11-3|-|-|TRBJ2-2
CASSLRVGELFF
TGTGCCAGCAGCCTCAGGGTGGGGGAGCTGTTTTTT
>TRBV4-1|-|-|TRBJ1-6
CASSQDWQGRNSPLHF
TGCGCCAGCAGCCAAGATTGGCAGGGGAGAAATTCACCCCTCCACTTT
>TRBV6-5|TRBD2|-|TRBJ2-3
CASSYLGLAADTQYF
TGTGCCAGCAGTTACCTGGGACTAGCGGCAGATACGCAGTATTTT